Following are 24 T cell receptor beta chains from one sample sequenced in a study of cytomegalovirus exposure and HLA in healthy donors. TCRdb's table, derived via immunoSEQ multiplex PCR, lists solely in-frame clones and lacks some. The sample records approximately 53,000 clones, roughly nine tenths being singletons. Sample: PBMCs. The receptor source for this set is a man aged 18-30 years in good health and CMV-seronegative.

This rearrangement joins TRBV27 to TRBJ2-5, with TRBD1 identical over 8 bases. The CDR3 loop spans 15 amino acids. The J segment lost 3 bases and the V segment lost 4 bases, leaving 7 bases of the junction unmatched. Germline values: CDR1 MNHEY, CDR2 SMNVEV (reference sequence). DNA for the CDR3: TGTGCCAGCAGTTCAGGACAGGGCGGTGAAGAGACCCAGTACTTC. Its protein product is CASSSGQGGEETQYF.

The chain is built from TRBV10-3 and TRBJ2-7; D might be TRBD2 (6 bases). Trimming pared 4 bases from V and 2 bases from J, leaving 12 bases between. CDR1 ENHRY and CDR2 SYGVKD come from the germline V gene. The CDR3 has 14 amino acids. The CDR3 bases are TGTGCCATCAGTGCAAGTGGGGGGACCTACGAGCAGTACTTC. Its translation is CAISASGGTYEQYF.

CDR3 DNA: TGTGCCAGCAGCTTTCCTTTATGGCGGGGGCGAACCTACGAGCAGTACTTC. Protein sequence: CASSFPLWRGRTYEQYF. The chain combines TRBV7-3 with TRBJ2-7; possible D gene TRBD2, 7 bases. The germline CDR1 and CDR2 sequences are SGHTA and FQGTGA. Trimming removed 3 bases from V and 2 bases from J, with 20 bases in between. This CDR3 has 17 residues.

The chain has TRBV4-3 and TRBJ2-6; 8 bases fit TRBD1. Per germline, CDR1 LGHNA and CDR2 YSLEER. The CDR3 length is 19 residues. The J segment lost 2 bases and the V segment lost 4 bases, leaving 13 bases of the junction unmatched. In DNA, the CDR3 is TGCGCCAGCAGCCCGAAAGCCGGGACAGGAGGCACTGGGGCCAACGTCCTGACTTTC. Translated, it gives CASSPKAGTGGTGANVLTF.

The gene calls are TRBV28 and TRBJ2-1; TRBD2 matches 10 bases. V lost 5 bases to trimming and J lost 6 bases; unmatched junction nucleotides: 7. The CDR3 is 15 residues long. The germline V gene has CDR1 MDHEN and CDR2 SYDVKM. CDR3 amino acids: CASSKSLAGSNEQFF. Written as DNA, the CDR3 is TGTGCCAGCAGTAAGTCACTAGCGGGAAGCAATGAGCAGTTCTTC.

The chain recombines TRBV30 with TRBJ2-3; the D gene is possibly TRBD2 (6 bases). Germline CDR1 GTSNPN, CDR2 SVGIG (reference sequence). V lost 8 bases and J 1 base, leaving 16 bases between the germline ends. This CDR3 comprises 14 residues. The CDR3 is CAGGVRVGTDTQYF. The CDR3 nucleotides are TGTGCCGGAGGGGTCCGGGTCGGCACAGATACGCAGTATTTT.

J is TRBJ2-7 and V is TRBV19; 10 nucleotides match TRBD2. The V gene end was trimmed by 3 bases and the J gene end by 2 bases; junction bases not matched to a gene: 13. Per the germline V gene, CDR1 is LNHDA and CDR2 is SQIVND (reference sequence). The CDR3 contains 18 residues. Here the CDR3 DNA reads TGTGCCAGTAGTATCCGCTTGGTAGCGGGAGGCCCAACCTACGAGCAGTACTTC. Amino acid sequence: CASSIRLVAGGPTYEQYF.

The chain links TRBV7-2 to TRBJ2-4; the D gene is possibly TRBD2 (7 bases). Germline CDR1 and CDR2: SGHTA and FQGNSA. The CDR3 is 14 residues long. The V end was cut by 1 base, the J end by 7 bases, with 11 bases between. CDR3 nucleotides: TGTGCCAGCAGCTTAGTAGAGGGGGGGAACATTCAGTACTTC. Protein sequence: CASSLVEGGNIQYF.

The chain links TRBV6-1 to TRBJ1-4, with TRBD1 matching over 7 bases. Germline V gene data show CDR1 as MNHNS and CDR2 as SASEGT. J lost 15 bases, V lost 9 bases, and 7 bases had no gene match. The CDR3 spans 10 residues. CDR3 residues: CARLDRVVFF. As DNA, the CDR3 is TGTGCCAGGTTAGACAGGGTCGTGTTTTTT.

The chain has TRBV28 and TRBJ2-7; 11 bases map to TRBD2. With 1 base clipped from V and 3 bases from J, the junction kept 8 bases outside the gene matches. This CDR3 has 17 residues. The germline V gene has CDR1 MDHEN and CDR2 SYDVKM. In DNA, the CDR3 is TGTGCCAGCAGTTTATTTGCTAGCGGGAGGTCTCGCTACGAGCAGTACTTC. Its protein is CASSLFASGRSRYEQYF.

The V call is TRBV27, the J call TRBJ2-7; possibly TRBD1 for D (6 bases). Trimming stripped 0 bases from V and 3 bases from J, with 12 bases between. The CDR3 contains 15 residues. Germline V gene sequence: CDR1 MNHEY, CDR2 SMNVEV (reference sequence). CDR3 bases: TGTGCCAGCAGTTTATCCGGGACATCTCGCTACGAGCAGTACTTC. It codes for CASSLSGTSRYEQYF.

The rearrangement joins TRBV7-2 to TRBJ1-2, with a weak D call TRBD1 (5 bases). V was pared by 4 bases and J by 4 bases, with 13 bases between. The V gene's germline CDR1 is SGHTA and CDR2 FQGNSA. This CDR3 comprises 14 residues. The CDR3 sequence: CASSSPQGFYGYTF. For the CDR3, the DNA is TGTGCCAGCAGCTCCCCTCAGGGTTTCTATGGCTACACCTTC. Based on the CDR3 plus reference TRBV7-2 and TRBJ1-2, the full variable domain is GAGVSQSPSNKVTEKGKDVELRCDPISGHTALYWYRQSLGQGLEFLIYFQGNSAPDKSGLPSDRFSAERTGGSVSTLTIQRTQQEDSAVYLCASSSPQGFYGYTFGSGTRLTVV.

V and J are TRBV5-1 and TRBJ1-2; tentatively, D is TRBD1 (6 bases). The V gene's germline CDR1 is SGHRS and CDR2 YFSETQ. Trimming stripped 4 bases from V and 5 bases from J, with 9 bases between. The CDR3 is made up of 12 amino acids. The CDR3, as DNA: TGCGCCAGCAGCGGGGGCGAGTATGGCTACACCTTC. Its protein product is CASSGGEYGYTF.

The rearrangement uses TRBV28 and TRBJ1-5, with TRBD1 identical over 7 bases. With V trimmed by 7 bases and J by 4 bases, 19 bases remained unmatched. In germline, CDR1 is MDHEN, CDR2 SYDVKM. The CDR3 spans 18 residues. The CDR3 loop reads CASNSQSGRDRRNQPQHF. DNA for the CDR3: TGTGCCAGCAACTCCCAGTCTGGCCGGGACAGACGTAATCAGCCCCAGCATTTT.

The chain recombines TRBV27 with TRBJ1-1; 7 nucleotides agree with TRBD1. The CDR3 loop spans 13 amino acids. CDR1 is MNHEY and CDR2 is SMNVEV in the germline V gene (reference sequence). After removal of 7 bases from V and 4 bases from J, the junction contained 6 bases not matched to a gene. CDR3 protein: CASMRGRATEAFF. The DNA for the CDR3 is TGTGCCAGCATGAGGGGGCGGGCCACTGAAGCTTTCTTT.

The rearrangement uses TRBV5-4 and TRBJ1-1, with a possible D match to TRBD1 (6 bases). Trimming left V 3 bases short and J 0 bases short, with 12 bases between. The V gene's germline CDR1 is SGHNT and CDR2 YYREEE (reference sequence). The CDR3 runs 15 residues. The DNA for the CDR3 is TGTGCCAGCAGCTCCGGGGGGCCCATGAACACTGAAGCTTTCTTT. Its translation: CASSSGGPMNTEAFF.

V is TRBV7-3 and J is TRBJ1-1; D is undetermined. CDR1 is SGHTA and CDR2 is FQGTGA in the germline V gene. The CDR3 has 13 amino acids. The V end was cut by 1 base, the J end by 1 base, with 4 bases between. The CDR3 loop reads CASSLNRNTEAFF. The CDR3 DNA reads TGTGCCAGCAGCTTAAATAGGAACACTGAAGCTTTCTTT.

This clone has just one count. This sequence joins TRBV6-4 and TRBJ2-2; D possibly corresponds to TRBD2 (6 bases). In germline, CDR1 is MRHNA, CDR2 SNTAGT. The CDR3 has 14 amino acids. V was trimmed by 5 bases and J by 5 bases, leaving 12 bases between them. For the CDR3, the DNA is TGTGCCAGCAGTCCGGGAGTAGGTACCGGGGAGCTGTTTTTT. Amino acids: CASSPGVGTGELFF.

The chain employs TRBV7-9 and TRBJ1-2, with TRBD1 matching 9 bases. Germline V CDR1 and CDR2: SEHNR, FQNEAQ (reference sequence). Trimming at V came to 5 bases and at J to 2 bases, leaving 6 bases not matched to a gene. The CDR3 is made up of 15 amino acids. As DNA, the CDR3 is TGTGCCAGCAGCGGATGGACAGGGGTCAACTATGGCTACACCTTC. It encodes CASSGWTGVNYGYTF.

This chain uses TRBV5-6 with TRBJ1-2, with D possibly being TRBD1 (6 bases). The CDR3 extends over 14 amino acids. CDR1 SGHDT and CDR2 YYEEEE come from the germline V gene. V was pared by 4 bases and J by 4 bases, with 14 bases between. The CDR3 loop reads CASSRGQLAYGYTF. In nucleotides, the CDR3 is TGTGCCAGCAGCAGAGGACAGCTCGCCTATGGCTACACCTTC. Full variable domain (missing parts from reference TRBV5-6 and TRBJ1-2): DAGVTQSPTHLIKTRGQQVTLRCSPKSGHDTVSWYQQALGQGPQFIFQYYEEEERQRGNFPDRFSGHQFPNYSSELNVNALLLGDSALYLCASSRGQLAYGYTFGSGTRLTVV.

The chain recombines TRBV28 with TRBJ2-1; possibly TRBD2 for D (6 bases). The CDR3 has 14 amino acids. Trimming removed 9 bases from V and 7 bases from J, with 19 bases in between. Germline V gene data show CDR1 as MDHEN and CDR2 as SYDVKM. As DNA, the CDR3 is TGTGCCAGTGCGGGATTGGCTCCTAAAAATGAGCAGTTCTTC. Protein sequence: CASAGLAPKNEQFF.

This chain links TRBV29-1 with TRBJ2-5; D is unresolved. The germline CDR1 and CDR2 sequences are SQVTM and ANQGSEA. This CDR3 region has 11 residues. Between the trimmed V and J ends, which lost 4 bases and 7 bases, there was a span of 10 bases. CDR3 nucleotides: TGCAGCGTTGTTGCCTTCGGGACCCAGTACTTC. Residues: CSVVAFGTQYF.

The CDR3 reads CAIKEGTGARVTQYF. DNA for the CDR3: TGTGCCATCAAAGAAGGGACAGGAGCACGAGTTACGCAGTATTTT. This rearrangement joins TRBV10-3 to TRBJ2-3, with TRBD1 matching over 8 bases. Germline CDR1 is ENHRY and CDR2 is SYGVKD. The length of the CDR3 is 15 residues. The trim removed 7 bases at V and 8 bases at J, leaving 14 bases unmatched.

This chain links TRBV11-3 with TRBJ2-2; the match to TRBD2 covers 10 bases. Germline lookup yields CDR1 SGHNT and CDR2 YENEEA. The V and J ends lost 5 bases and 1 base, in that order; junction bases with no gene match: 7. This CDR3 contains 17 residues. Here the CDR3 DNA reads TGTGCCAGCAGCCCCCGGTCTAGCGGGGGGAACACCGGGGAGCTGTTTTTT. Amino acids: CASSPRSSGGNTGELFF.